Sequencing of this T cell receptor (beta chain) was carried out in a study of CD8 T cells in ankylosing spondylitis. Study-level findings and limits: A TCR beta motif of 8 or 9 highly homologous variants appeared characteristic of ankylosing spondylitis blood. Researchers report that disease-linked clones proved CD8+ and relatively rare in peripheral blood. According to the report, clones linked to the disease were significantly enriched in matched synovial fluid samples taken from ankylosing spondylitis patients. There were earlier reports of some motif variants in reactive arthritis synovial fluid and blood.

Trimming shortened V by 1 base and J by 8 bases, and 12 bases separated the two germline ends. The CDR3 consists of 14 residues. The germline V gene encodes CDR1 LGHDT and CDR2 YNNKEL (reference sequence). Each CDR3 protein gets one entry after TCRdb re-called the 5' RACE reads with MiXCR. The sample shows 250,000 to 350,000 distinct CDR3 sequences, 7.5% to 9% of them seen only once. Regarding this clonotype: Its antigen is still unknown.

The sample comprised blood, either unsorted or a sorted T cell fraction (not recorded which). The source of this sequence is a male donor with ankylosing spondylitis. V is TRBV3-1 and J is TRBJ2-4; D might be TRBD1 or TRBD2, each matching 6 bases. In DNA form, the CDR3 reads TGTGCCAGCAGCCAAGTGGGGGGCACGGACATTCAGTACTTC. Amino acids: CASSQVGGTDIQYF.